The 10 T cell receptor beta chains reported below all come from one sample, sequenced in a study of cytomegalovirus exposure and HLA in healthy donors. Both 60 Vbeta primers and 13 Jbeta primers went into the PCR. Only in-frame clones appear in the TCRdb table, and some are missing; sequencing was by immunoSEQ multiplex PCR. The table lists 100,000 to 150,000 clones, about 76% of them singletons, with approximately 30% in the top ten. Sequenced: PBMCs. The origin of the receptors is a man in his sixties in good health and CMV-seropositive.

The rearrangement links TRBV10-3 to TRBJ1-1; the match to TRBD1 covers 7 bases. Germline trimming cut 4 bases from V and 11 bases from J; bases unmatched to any gene: 10. The germline gives CDR1 ENHRY, CDR2 SYGVKD. The CDR3 totals 13 residues. The chain's CDR3 is CAISGGTAVGAFF. The CDR3 region has the DNA TGTGCCATCAGTGGCGGGACAGCGGTTGGGGCTTTCTTT.

The chain links TRBV29-1 to TRBJ2-1, with no clear D. This CDR3 region has 12 residues. Germline loops: CDR1 SQVTM, CDR2 ANQGSEA. With 8 bases removed from V and 5 bases from J, the gap between germline ends came to 13 bases. CDR3 DNA sequence: TGCAGCTTGATGGGCAAACACAATGAGCAGTTCTTC. It codes for CSLMGKHNEQFF.

This clone was seen ten or more times. The rearrangement joins TRBV19 to TRBJ1-1; 12 positions agree with TRBD1. Unmatched junction bases numbered 8, after V lost 5 bases and J lost 7 bases. CDR3 length equals 15 residues. Looked up from germline, CDR1 is LNHDA and CDR2 is SQIVND (reference sequence). This chain's CDR3 is CASSARDRGRVEAFF. CDR3 sequence (DNA): TGTGCCAGTAGTGCCCGGGACAGGGGGCGGGTTGAAGCTTTCTTT. The entire variable domain, with the rest obtained from reference TRBV19 and TRBJ1-1, is as follows: DGGITQSPKYLFRKEGQNVTLSCEQNLNHDAMYWYRQDPGQGLRLIYYSQIVNDFQKGDIAEGYSVSREKKESFPLTVTSAQKNPTAFYLCASSARDRGRVEAFFGQGTRLTVV.

The gene calls are TRBV5-1 and TRBJ2-7; possibly TRBD1 for D (5 bases). Germline-derived CDR1 and CDR2 are SGHRS and YFSETQ. The V end was cut by 0 bases, the J end by 0 bases, with 10 bases between. The CDR3 is 15 amino acids. The CDR3 nucleotides are TGCGCCAGCAGCTTGGCCGCAGGGCCCTCCTACGAGCAGTACTTC. Protein: CASSLAAGPSYEQYF.

The rearrangement links TRBV7-3 to TRBJ2-1, with D unresolved. CDR1 is SGHTA and CDR2 is FQGTGA in the germline V gene. CDR3 length equals 13 residues. V was trimmed by 4 bases and J by 7 bases, leaving 11 bases between them. The CDR3 sequence: CASSYARENEQFF. The CDR3 coding sequence is TGTGCCAGCAGCTATGCAAGAGAAAATGAGCAGTTCTTC.

CDR3 DNA sequence: TGTGCCAGCAGCTCACAGGGGCGGGCAGATACGCAGTATTTT. It encodes CASSSQGRADTQYF. The rearrangement links TRBV7-3 to TRBJ2-3; 7 nucleotides agree with TRBD1. CDR3 length: 14 amino acids. CDR1 is SGHTA, CDR2 FQGTGA, per germline. V shed 4 bases and J 4 bases; nucleotides not matched to a gene: 5. The variable domain in full, completed from reference TRBV7-3 and TRBJ2-3, reads GAGVSQTPSNKVTEKGKYVELRCDPISGHTALYWYRQSLGQGPEFLIYFQGTGAADDSGLPNDRFFAVRPEGSVSTLKIQRTERGDSAVYLCASSSQGRADTQYFGPGTRLTVL.

This clone was observed once. The chain has TRBV19 and TRBJ1-1; D not certain. Germline lookup yields CDR1 LNHDA and CDR2 SQIVND (reference sequence). Trimming removed 4 bases from V and 0 bases from J, with 12 bases in between. The CDR3 consists of 15 residues. The CDR3 DNA reads TGTGCCAGTAGTACTATCGCGGGAATGAACACTGAAGCTTTCTTT. Translating it yields CASSTIAGMNTEAFF.

The chain links TRBV7-9 to TRBJ1-1; D remains ambiguous. The CDR3 contains 13 residues. Germline CDR1 and CDR2: SEHNR and FQNEAQ (reference sequence). The V end lost 1 base, the J end lost 1 base, and 4 bases lay between the germline ends. The DNA for the CDR3 is TGTGCCAGCAGCTTAGGCAGGAACACTGAAGCTTTCTTT. It specifies CASSLGRNTEAFF.

The V gene is TRBV9, the J gene TRBJ1-1; weak D call: TRBD1 (6 bases). Trimming removed 1 base at V and 5 bases at J, with 12 bases between. The V gene's germline CDR1 is SGDLS and CDR2 YYNGEE. This CDR3 region has 14 residues. CDR3 sequence (DNA): TGTGCCAGCAGCGTATCTTACAGGGCTACTGAAGCTTTCTTT. Its protein product is CASSVSYRATEAFF.

This rearrangement joins TRBV11-3 to TRBJ2-1; TRBD1 matches at 11 bases. Per the germline V gene, CDR1 is SGHNT and CDR2 is YENEEA. Trimming cost V 5 bases and J 6 bases; bases outside gene matches: 6. This CDR3 is built from 15 residues. CDR3 region: CASSEGQGAGNEQFF. The CDR3 DNA is TGTGCCAGCAGCGAAGGACAGGGGGCAGGCAATGAGCAGTTCTTC. The whole variable domain, filled in from reference TRBV11-3 and TRBJ2-1, reads EAGVVQSPRYKIIEKKQPVAFWCNPISGHNTLYWYLQNLGQGPELLIRYENEEAVDDSQLPKDRFSAERLKGVDSTLKIQPAELGDSAVYLCASSEGQGAGNEQFFGPGTRLTVL.